Listed below are T cell receptor beta chains from one sample, sequenced in a study of T cell responses to AZD1222 COVID-19 vaccine. Only in-frame clones appear in the TCRdb table, and some are missing; sequencing was by immunoSEQ multiplex PCR. The table lists 75,000 to 100,000 clones, 92% of them singletons. Source: peripheral blood, taken 28 days after the second AZD1222 dose. The origin of the receptors is an adult who received the AZD1222 COVID-19 vaccine. The CDR3 runs from the conserved cysteine through the conserved F or W. Fields, in order: V gene, D gene, J gene, CDR3 protein. A D gene is named only where the DNA matches it firmly.

TRBV6-4	-	TRBJ1-6	CASSDSAGDNSPLHF
TRBV2	TRBD1	TRBJ1-2	CASTVPGQGAGGYTF
TRBV5-4	TRBD2	TRBJ2-3	CASSLGLAVSDTQYF
TRBV27	-	TRBJ1-4	CASRSWGRQGEKLFF
TRBV27	-	TRBJ2-3	CASSLGRLEITDTQYF
TRBV28	-	TRBJ1-1	CASSLGGTTNTEAFF
TRBV20-1	-	TRBJ2-7	CSARIGAGVYF
TRBV24-1	-	TRBJ2-7	CATSDERSRGKYF
TRBV6-2/TRBV6-3	-	TRBJ2-7	CASSYRETYEQYF
TRBV2	-	TRBJ1-6	CASSEAGVNSPLHF
TRBV7-8	-	TRBJ1-6	CASRLTRGSNSPLHF
TRBV11-3	-	TRBJ1-1	CASSLSGFEAFF
TRBV5-4	TRBD2	TRBJ2-1	CASSLTGTRGSYNEQFF
TRBV7-2	-	TRBJ2-7	CASSLGGGAGTYEQYF
TRBV5-4	TRBD1	TRBJ2-5	CASSSDRGEETQYF
TRBV10-3	-	TRBJ1-3	CAISESPPGRTGNTIYF
TRBV3-1/TRBV3-2	-	TRBJ2-7	CASSQGPLSSYEQYF
TRBV6-5	TRBD1	TRBJ1-5	CASSRDRGTNQPQHF
TRBV28	-	TRBJ2-1	CASSLRDGISYNEQFF
TRBV18	-	TRBJ2-1	CASSRGGTYNEQFF
TRBV2	TRBD1	TRBJ1-3	CASRRTGVGNTIYF
TRBV15	-	TRBJ2-5	CATSRERSGGGQETQYF
TRBV6-4	TRBD2	TRBJ2-2	CASSAAGGTGELFF
TRBV4-1	-	TRBJ1-6	CASSRLNSPLHF
TRBV28	TRBD2	TRBJ2-1	CASSLIRGLRGAGGNEQFF
TRBV7-7	-	TRBJ1-2	CASSLGNYGYTF
TRBV6-5	-	TRBJ1-1	CASSSSGTGNTEAFF
TRBV12-3/TRBV12-4	-	TRBJ1-2	CASSSQASYGYTF
TRBV5-6	TRBD1	TRBJ2-5	CASSLGQGVTQYF
TRBV4-3	-	TRBJ2-7	CASSQVYGASYEQYF
TRBV7-9	-	TRBJ2-3	CASSPPPGRTDTQYF
TRBV10-3	TRBD1	TRBJ1-5	CAISESRGRQGNQPQHF
TRBV7-2	-	TRBJ1-2	CASRPTRDYYGYTF
TRBV2	-	TRBJ1-1	CASSPTQGRVTEAFF
TRBV6-5	TRBD2	TRBJ2-3	CASTQLAGGDTQYF
TRBV7-6	TRBD2	TRBJ2-1	CASSLVSAGGYNEQFF
TRBV5-1	TRBD1	TRBJ1-3	CASSLGQADGNTIYF
TRBV7-2	TRBD1	TRBJ2-1	CASSLAPGTDNEQFF
TRBV6-6	-	TRBJ1-6	CASSPGSGTPLHF
TRBV19	-	TRBJ1-5	CASSIFRGISNQPQHF
TRBV2	-	TRBJ1-5	CASSPGIGNQPQHF
TRBV30	TRBD1	TRBJ2-7	CAWDAVGQGYEQYF
TRBV19	-	TRBJ1-1	CASSNIGSTEAFF
TRBV15	-	TRBJ2-5	CATSRVNGPQETQYF
TRBV6-1	TRBD1	TRBJ2-7	CASSIQGAYEQYF
TRBV7-2	TRBD1	TRBJ2-3	CASSSNRGSDTQYF
TRBV5-4	-	TRBJ1-1	CASSQGENTEAFF
TRBV19	-	TRBJ1-1	CASSITPDTEAFF
TRBV14	TRBD1	TRBJ2-3	CASSQRQGLSGDTQYF
TRBV7-2	-	TRBJ1-3	CASSLGDPAIYF
TRBV7-6	TRBD1	TRBJ1-1	CASSLGTGLPGGEAFF
TRBV12-3/TRBV12-4	-	TRBJ1-6	CASRPRNSPLHF
TRBV7-9	-	TRBJ1-4	CASSFGQEKLFF
TRBV25-1	-	TRBJ1-4	CASSAYKATNEKLFF
TRBV5-1	TRBD2	TRBJ2-5	CASSPQKLAGEETQYF
TRBV7-9	-	TRBJ1-2	CASSLEGAYGYTF